Listed below are T cell receptor beta chains from one sample, sequenced in a study of T cells expressing NK-cell markers. TCRdb reprocessed the 5' RACE reads and stores each CDR3 protein as one record, lacking DNA. This repertoire includes 350,000 to 450,000 distinct CDR3 sequences. The sample was blood T cells: a sorted CD56 or NKG2C T cell subset, CD4+ or CD8+ T cells, or bulk PBMC T cells (not recorded which). The receptors here all came from a man aged 18-70 years in good health. Both conserved end residues are part of each CDR3. Fields, in order: V gene, J gene, CDR3 protein.

>TRBV19|TRBJ1-6
CASRGQLNSPLHF
>TRBV7-9|TRBJ2-1
CASSARQGWDEQFF
>TRBV3-1|TRBJ2-5
CASFQRGAGETQYF
>TRBV6-4|TRBJ2-1
CASSRDTDHNEQFF
>TRBV7-6|TRBJ2-1
CASSLASGGIGNEQFF
>TRBV10-3|TRBJ2-5
CATAKRLAGGWVETQYF
>TRBV4-2|TRBJ2-3
CASSQARTREQYF
>TRBV10-3|TRBJ1-5
CAISDTGTGTQHF
>TRBV4-1|TRBJ2-1
CASSLGTQRGPFF
>TRBV5-5|TRBJ2-6
CASSILPGANVLTF
>TRBV27|TRBJ1-2
CASRTRQGAVYGYTF
>TRBV4-1|TRBJ2-3
CASSQAAGMSTDTQYF
>TRBV28|TRBJ2-7
CASSLISASYEQYF
>TRBV9|TRBJ1-2
CASSVGNSLNYGYTF
>TRBV11-2|TRBJ2-4
CASSLFITGGIHKLAKNIQYF
>TRBV7-9|TRBJ1-1
CASIRRENTEAFF
>TRBV28|TRBJ1-5
CASSRVDNQPQHF
>TRBV18|TRBJ2-7
CASSPDRIDYEQYF
>TRBV11-2|TRBJ2-6
CASSLIGDRGPSGANVLTF
>TRBV7-2|TRBJ1-4
CASSPLGGRFEKLFF
>TRBV7-2|TRBJ2-1
CASSGDRGAYNEQFF
>TRBV28|TRBJ2-7
CASSLPSGGRNEQYF
>TRBV3-1|TRBJ2-7
CASSQDEGLSYEQYF
>TRBV6-1|TRBJ1-6
CASLSTAGSKNSPLHF
>TRBV28|TRBJ2-7
CASRLRGTYEQYF
>TRBV20-1|TRBJ2-1
CSVPPTNSYNEQFF
>TRBV11-2|TRBJ2-3
CASSDYITDTQYF